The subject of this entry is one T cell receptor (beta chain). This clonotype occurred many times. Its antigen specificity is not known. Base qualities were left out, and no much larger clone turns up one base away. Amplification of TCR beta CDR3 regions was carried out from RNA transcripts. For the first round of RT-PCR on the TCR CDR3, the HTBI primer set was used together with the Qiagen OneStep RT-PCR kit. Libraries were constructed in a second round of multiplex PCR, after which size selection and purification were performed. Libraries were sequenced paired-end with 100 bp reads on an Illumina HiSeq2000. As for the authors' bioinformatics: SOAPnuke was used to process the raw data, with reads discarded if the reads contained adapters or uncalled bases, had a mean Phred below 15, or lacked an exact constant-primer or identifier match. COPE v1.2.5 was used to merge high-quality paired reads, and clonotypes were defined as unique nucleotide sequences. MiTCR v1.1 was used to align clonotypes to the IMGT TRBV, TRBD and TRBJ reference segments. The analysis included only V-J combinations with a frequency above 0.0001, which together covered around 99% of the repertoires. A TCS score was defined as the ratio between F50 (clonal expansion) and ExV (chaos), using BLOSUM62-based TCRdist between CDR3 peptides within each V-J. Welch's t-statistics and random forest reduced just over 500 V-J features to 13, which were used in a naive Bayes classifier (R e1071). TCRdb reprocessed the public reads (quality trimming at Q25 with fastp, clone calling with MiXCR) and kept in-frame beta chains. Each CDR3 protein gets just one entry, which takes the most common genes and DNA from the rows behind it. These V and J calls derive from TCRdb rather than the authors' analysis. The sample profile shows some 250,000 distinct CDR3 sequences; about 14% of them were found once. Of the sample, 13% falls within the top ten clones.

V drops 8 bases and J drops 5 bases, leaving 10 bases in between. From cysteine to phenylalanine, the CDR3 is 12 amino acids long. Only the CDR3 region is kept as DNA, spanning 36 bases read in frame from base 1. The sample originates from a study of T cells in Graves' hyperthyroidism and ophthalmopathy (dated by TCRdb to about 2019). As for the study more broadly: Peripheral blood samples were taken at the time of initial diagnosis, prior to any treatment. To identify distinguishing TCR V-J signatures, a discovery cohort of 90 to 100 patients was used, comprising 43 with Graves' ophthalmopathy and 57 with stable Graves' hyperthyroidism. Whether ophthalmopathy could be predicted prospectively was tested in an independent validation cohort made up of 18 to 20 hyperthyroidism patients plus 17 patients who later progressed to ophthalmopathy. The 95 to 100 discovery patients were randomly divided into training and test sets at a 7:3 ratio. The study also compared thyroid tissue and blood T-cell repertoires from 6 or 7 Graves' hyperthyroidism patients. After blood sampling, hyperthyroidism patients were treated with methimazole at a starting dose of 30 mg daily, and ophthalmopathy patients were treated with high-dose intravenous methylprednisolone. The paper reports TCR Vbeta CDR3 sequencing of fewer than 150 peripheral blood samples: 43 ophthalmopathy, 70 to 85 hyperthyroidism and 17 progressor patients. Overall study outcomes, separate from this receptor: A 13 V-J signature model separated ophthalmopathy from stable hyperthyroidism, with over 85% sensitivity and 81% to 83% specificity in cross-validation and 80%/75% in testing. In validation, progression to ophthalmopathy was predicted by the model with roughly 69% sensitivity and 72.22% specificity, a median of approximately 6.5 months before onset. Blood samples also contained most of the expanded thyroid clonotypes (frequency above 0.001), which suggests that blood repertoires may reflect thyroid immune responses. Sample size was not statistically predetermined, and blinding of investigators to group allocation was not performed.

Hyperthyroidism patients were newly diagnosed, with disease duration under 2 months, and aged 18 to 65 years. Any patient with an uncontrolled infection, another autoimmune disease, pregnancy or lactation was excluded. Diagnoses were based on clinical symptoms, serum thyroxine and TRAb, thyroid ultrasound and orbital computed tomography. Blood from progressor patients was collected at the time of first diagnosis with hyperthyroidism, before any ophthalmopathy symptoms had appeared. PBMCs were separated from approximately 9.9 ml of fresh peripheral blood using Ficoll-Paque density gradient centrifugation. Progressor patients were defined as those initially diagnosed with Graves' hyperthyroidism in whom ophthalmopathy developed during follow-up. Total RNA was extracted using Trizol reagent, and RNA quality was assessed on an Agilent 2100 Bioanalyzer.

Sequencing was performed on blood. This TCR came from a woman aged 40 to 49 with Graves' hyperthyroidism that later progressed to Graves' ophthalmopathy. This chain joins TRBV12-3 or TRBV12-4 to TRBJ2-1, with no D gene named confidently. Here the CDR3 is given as CASREYNNEQFF. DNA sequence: TGTGCCAGCCGAGAGTACAACAATGAGCAGTTCTTC.